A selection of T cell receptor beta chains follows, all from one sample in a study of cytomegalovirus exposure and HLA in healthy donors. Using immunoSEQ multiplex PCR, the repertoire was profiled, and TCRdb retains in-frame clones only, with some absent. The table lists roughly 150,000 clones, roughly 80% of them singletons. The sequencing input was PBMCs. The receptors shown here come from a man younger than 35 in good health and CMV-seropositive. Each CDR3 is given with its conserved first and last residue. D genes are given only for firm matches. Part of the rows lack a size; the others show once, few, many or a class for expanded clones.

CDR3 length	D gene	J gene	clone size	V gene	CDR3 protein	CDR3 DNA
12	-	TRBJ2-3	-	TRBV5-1	CASSLAVDTQYF	TGCGCCAGCAGCCTAGCCGTAGATACGCAGTATTTT
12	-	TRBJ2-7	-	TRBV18	CASHHLPGEQYF	TGTGCCAGCCACCATCTTCCCGGCGAGCAGTACTTC
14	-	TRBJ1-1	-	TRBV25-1	CASLSVGSDTEAFF	TGTGCCAGCCTTTCTGTCGGTTCGGACACTGAAGCTTTCTTT
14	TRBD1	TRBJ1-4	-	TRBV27	CASRGTVTNEKLFF	TGTGCCAGCCGCGGGACAGTAACTAATGAAAAACTGTTTTTT
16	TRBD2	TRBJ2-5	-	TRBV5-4	CASRAGTSGDKETQYF	TGTGCCAGCAGGGCCGGGACTAGCGGTGATAAAGAGACCCAGTACTTC
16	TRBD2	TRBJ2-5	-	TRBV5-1	CASSGGSSGGQETQYF	TGCGCCAGCAGCGGAGGATCTAGCGGGGGACAAGAGACCCAGTACTTC
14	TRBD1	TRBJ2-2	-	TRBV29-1	CSATGTGGGGELFF	TGCAGCGCTACGGGGACAGGGGGCGGCGGGGAGCTGTTTTTT
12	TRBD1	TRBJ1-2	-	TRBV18	CSDRGRLNGYTF	TGTTCTGACAGGGGGCGGTTGAATGGCTACACCTTC
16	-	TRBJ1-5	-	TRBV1	CTSSQEGQGVGQPQHF	TGCACCAGCAGCCAAGAGGGGCAGGGGGTGGGGCAGCCCCAGCATTTT
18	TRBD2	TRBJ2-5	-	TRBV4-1	CASSHPFVSGRVKETQYF	TGCGCCAGCAGCCATCCCTTTGTCAGTGGGAGGGTAAAAGAGACCCAGTACTTC
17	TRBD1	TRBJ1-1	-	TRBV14	CASSQLGTVLWDTEAFF	TGTGCCAGCAGCCAGTTGGGGACAGTACTATGGGACACTGAAGCTTTCTTT
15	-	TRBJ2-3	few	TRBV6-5	CASSYSTASTDTQYF	TGTGCCAGCAGTTACTCGACAGCTAGCACAGATACGCAGTATTTT
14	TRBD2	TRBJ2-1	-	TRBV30	CAWKTSGAYNEQFF	TGTGCCTGGAAGACTAGCGGGGCGTACAATGAGCAGTTCTTC
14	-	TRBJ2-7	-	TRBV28	CASSPPRGSYEQYF	TGTGCCAGCAGTCCTCCGCGGGGCTCCTACGAGCAGTACTTC
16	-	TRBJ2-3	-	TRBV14	CASRKGGRLNTDTQYF	TGTGCCAGCAGGAAGGGAGGACGATTAAACACAGATACGCAGTATTTT
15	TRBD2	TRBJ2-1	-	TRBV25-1	CASSRTSGPYNEQFF	TGTGCCAGCAGTCGGACTAGCGGGCCGTACAATGAGCAGTTCTTC
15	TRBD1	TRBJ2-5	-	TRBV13	CASSSQTDREGTQYF	TGTGCCAGCAGCTCCCAAACCGACAGGGAAGGGACCCAGTACTTC
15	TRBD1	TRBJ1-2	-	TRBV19	CASTMKDRANYGYTF	TGTGCCAGTACCATGAAGGACAGGGCTAACTATGGCTACACCTTC
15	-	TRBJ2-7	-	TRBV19	CASSIGAGNSYEQYF	TGTGCCAGTAGTATAGGGGCGGGGAACTCCTACGAGCAGTACTTC
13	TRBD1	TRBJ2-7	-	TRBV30	CASKGTGELEQYF	TGTGCCTCCAAGGGGACAGGGGAGCTCGAGCAGTACTTC
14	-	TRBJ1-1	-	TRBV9	CASSVSVTPQGLFF	TGTGCCAGCAGCGTATCGGTAACTCCTCAGGGACTATTTTTT
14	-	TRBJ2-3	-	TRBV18	CASSLGLSTDTQYF	TGTGCCAGCTCACTGGGACTGTCCACAGATACGCAGTATTTT
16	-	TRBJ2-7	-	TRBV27	CASSLFGGELTYEQYF	TGTGCCAGCAGTTTATTTGGTGGCGAACTAACCTACGAGCAGTACTTC
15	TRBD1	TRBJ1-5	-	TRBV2	CASSEQGANNQPQHF	TGTGCCAGCAGCGAACAGGGGGCGAACAATCAGCCCCAGCATTTT
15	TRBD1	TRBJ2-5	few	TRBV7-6	CASSSQTGGLETQYF	TGTGCCAGCAGCTCACAGACAGGGGGGTTGGAGACCCAGTACTTC
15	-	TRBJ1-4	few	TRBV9	CASSVLGSTNEKLFF	TGTGCCAGCAGCGTACTAGGTTCAACTAATGAAAAACTGTTTTTT
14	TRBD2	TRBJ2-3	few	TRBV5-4	CASSLRAGRDTQYF	TGTGCCAGCAGCTTGAGAGCGGGAAGGGATACGCAGTATTTT
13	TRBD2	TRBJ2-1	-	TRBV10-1	CASSEAGDERQFF	TGCGCCAGCAGTGAGGCGGGAGACGAGCGGCAGTTCTTC
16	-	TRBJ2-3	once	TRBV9	CASSVDYAPTPDTQYF	TGTGCCAGCAGCGTCGACTACGCCCCCACCCCAGATACGCAGTATTTT
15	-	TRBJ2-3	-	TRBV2	CASSRGGFGTDTQYF	TGTGCCAGCAGTAGGGGGGGCTTTGGCACAGATACGCAGTATTTT
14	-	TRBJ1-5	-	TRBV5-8	CASSWTENNQPQHF	TGTGCCAGCAGCTGGACAGAGAACAATCAGCCCCAGCATTTC
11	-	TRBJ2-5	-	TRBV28	CASSAQTVTYF	TGTGCCAGCAGTGCGCAGACAGTTACGTACTTC
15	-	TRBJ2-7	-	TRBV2	CASDPQAGLSYEQYF	TGTGCCAGCGACCCGCAGGCGGGGCTCTCCTACGAGCAGTACTTC
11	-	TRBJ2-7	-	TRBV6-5	CASSYGGEQYF	TGTGCCAGCAGTTACGGCGGCGAGCAGTACTTC
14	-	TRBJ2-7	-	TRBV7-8	CASSLARSSNEQYF	TGTGCCAGCAGCTTAGCGCGGTCCAGTAACGAGCAGTACTTC
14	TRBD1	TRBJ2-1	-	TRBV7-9	CASSLRGLDNEQFF	TGTGCCAGCAGCTTAAGGGGGCTCGATAATGAGCAGTTCTTC
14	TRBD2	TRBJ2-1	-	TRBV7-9	CASSLTAGAQEQFF	TGTGCCAGCAGTTTAACAGCGGGAGCACAGGAGCAGTTCTTC
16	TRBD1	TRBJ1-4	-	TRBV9	CASSAGQGGRLEKLFF	TGTGCCAGCAGCGCAGGACAGGGGGGCCGTTTGGAAAAACTGTTTTTT
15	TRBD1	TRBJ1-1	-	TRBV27	CASSLSHRGETEAFF	TGTGCCAGCAGTTTATCCCACAGGGGGGAAACTGAAGCTTTCTTT